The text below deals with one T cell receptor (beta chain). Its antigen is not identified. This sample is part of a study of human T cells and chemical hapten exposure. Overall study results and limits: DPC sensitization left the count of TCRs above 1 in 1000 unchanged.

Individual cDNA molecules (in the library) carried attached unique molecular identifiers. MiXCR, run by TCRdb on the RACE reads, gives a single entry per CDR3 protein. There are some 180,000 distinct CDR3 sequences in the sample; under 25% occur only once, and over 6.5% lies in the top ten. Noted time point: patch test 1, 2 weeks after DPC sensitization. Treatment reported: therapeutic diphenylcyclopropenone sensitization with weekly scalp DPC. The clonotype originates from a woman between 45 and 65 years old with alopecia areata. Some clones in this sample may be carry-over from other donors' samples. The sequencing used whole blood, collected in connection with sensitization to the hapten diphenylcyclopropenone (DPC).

The CDR3 DNA sequence: TGTGCCAGCAGTATTGTAGCGACCTACACAGATACGCAGTATTTT. This translates into CASSIVATYTDTQYF. V and J are TRBV6-1 and TRBJ2-3, with D tentatively TRBD2 (5 bases). CDR1 and CDR2 from the germline V gene are MNHNS and SASEGT. The CDR3 sequence is 15 residues long. Trimming removed 5 bases from V and 2 bases from J, with 14 bases in between.